This TCR beta chain emerged from a study of early T cells in non-severe SARS-CoV-2 infection. This clonotype was counted ten times or more. V gave up 6 bases and J gave up 5 bases; unmatched junction bases: 7. From germline, CDR1 is DFQATT and CDR2 SNEGSKA (reference sequence). The CDR3 runs to 13 residues. TCRdb called the 5' RACE reads again in MiXCR, with one record for every CDR3 protein. The table includes fewer than 100,000 distinct CDR3 sequences, approximately 10% detected once. This TCR was recovered from an adult who was a healthcare worker with PCR-confirmed SARS-CoV-2 infection or an uninfected control (not recorded which). The sample comprised whole blood. The chain is built from TRBV20-1 and TRBJ2-3; 8 bases agree with TRBD1. In DNA form, the CDR3 reads TGCAGTGCCCACCAGGGGGCCGGAGATACGCAGTATTTT. As protein: CSAHQGAGDTQYF.